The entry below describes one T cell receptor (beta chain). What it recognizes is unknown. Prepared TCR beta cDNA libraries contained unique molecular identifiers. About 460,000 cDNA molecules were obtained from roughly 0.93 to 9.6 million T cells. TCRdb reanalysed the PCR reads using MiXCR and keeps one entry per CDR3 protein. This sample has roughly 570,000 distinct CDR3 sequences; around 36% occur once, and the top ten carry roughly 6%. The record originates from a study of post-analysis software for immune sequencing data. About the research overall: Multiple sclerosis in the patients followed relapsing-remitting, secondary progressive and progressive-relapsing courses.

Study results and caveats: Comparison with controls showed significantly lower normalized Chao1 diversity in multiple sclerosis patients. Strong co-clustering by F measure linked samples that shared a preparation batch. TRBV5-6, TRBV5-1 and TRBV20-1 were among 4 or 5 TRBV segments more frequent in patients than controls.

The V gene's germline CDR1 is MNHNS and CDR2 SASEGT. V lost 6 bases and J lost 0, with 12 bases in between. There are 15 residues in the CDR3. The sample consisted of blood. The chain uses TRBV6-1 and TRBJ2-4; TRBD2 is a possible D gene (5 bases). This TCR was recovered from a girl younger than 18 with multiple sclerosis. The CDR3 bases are TGTGCCAGCAGGGAGGTCACTATAGCCAAAAACATTCAGTACTTC. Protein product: CASREVTIAKNIQYF.